The 10 T cell receptor beta chains in this list originate from one sample, sequenced in a study of shared clonotypes between healthy human individuals. Sequenced by immunoSEQ multiplex PCR; TCRdb stores in-frame clones only, minus some. The sample yields roughly 2.5 million clones, around 90% seen once. Sequences were obtained from naive CD4+ T cells sorted from blood. Subset indicated: CD45RA+ positively selected. The receptors come from a man younger than 30 in good health.

The rearrangement joins TRBV29-1 to TRBJ1-2; possibly TRBD1 for D (6 bases). V lost 6 bases and J lost 5, with 10 bases in between. Looked up from germline, CDR1 is SQVTM and CDR2 is ANQGSEA. This CDR3 contains 11 residues. This chain's CDR3 is CSVATGYGYTF. CDR3 DNA: TGCAGCGTCGCAACAGGGTATGGCTACACCTTC. Filled out from reference TRBV29-1 and TRBJ1-2, the complete variable domain reads SAVISQKPSRDICQRGTSLTIQCQVDSQVTMMFWYRQQPGQSLTLIATANQGSEATYESGFVIDKFPISRPNLTFSTLTVSNMSPEDSSIYLCSVATGYGYTFGSGTRLTVV.

The rearrangement links TRBV2 to TRBJ2-1; 14 nucleotides line up with TRBD2. With 3 bases clipped from V and 8 bases from J, the junction kept 9 bases outside the gene matches. The CDR3 length is 17 residues. CDR1 and CDR2 from the germline V gene are SNHLY and FYNNEI. CDR3 sequence: CASSDAGLAGDPHEQFF. The CDR3 DNA follows: TGTGCCAGCAGTGACGCGGGACTAGCGGGAGACCCCCATGAGCAGTTCTTC.

The V gene is TRBV2, the J gene TRBJ2-3, with D maybe TRBD1 (5 bases). Germline V gene data show CDR1 as SNHLY and CDR2 as FYNNEI. This CDR3 has 14 residues. V lost 1 base and J lost 4, with 9 bases in between. CDR3 sequence reads: CASSEGGGPDTQYF. CDR3 DNA sequence: TGTGCCAGCAGTGAAGGGGGCGGTCCAGATACGCAGTATTTT.

The rearrangement links TRBV5-3 to TRBJ2-7, with D maybe TRBD2 (5 bases). TRBV5-3 is designated an ORF whose function remains uncertain. The CDR3 consists of 17 residues. V was clipped by 0 bases and J by 3 bases, with 19 bases between them. The CDR3 protein is CARSLASRTPICYEQYF. CDR3 nucleotides: TGTGCCAGAAGCTTGGCCAGCCGGACTCCGATATGCTACGAGCAGTACTTC.

This clone was recorded a few times. The chain is built from TRBV11-2 and TRBJ2-2; 7 positions match TRBD2. The germline V gene encodes CDR1 SGHAT and CDR2 FQNNGV. This CDR3 has 14 amino acids. The J segment lost 15 bases and the V segment lost 5 bases, leaving 15 bases of the junction unmatched. CDR3 region: CASSTEPTSAQVFF. DNA for the CDR3: TGTGCCAGCAGCACCGAACCAACTAGCGCGCAGGTGTTTTTT. Variable domain in full (rest from reference TRBV11-2 and TRBJ2-2): EAGVAQSPRYKIIEKRQSVAFWCNPISGHATLYWYQQILGQGPKLLIQFQNNGVVDDSQLPKDRFSAERLKGVDSTLKIQPAKLEDSAVYLCASSTEPTSAQVFFGEGSRLTVL.

The chain combines TRBV10-2 with TRBJ1-1, with D perhaps matching TRBD1 (6 bases). The CDR3 is 12 amino acids. V lost 6 bases and J 3 bases, leaving 8 bases between the germline ends. Germline lookup yields CDR1 WSHSY and CDR2 SAAADI. For the CDR3, the DNA is TGCGCCAGCAGGAACAGGGACACTGAAGCTTTCTTT. Its translation: CASRNRDTEAFF.

The chain employs TRBV4-3 and TRBJ1-1; D remains unclear. Between the trimmed V and J ends, which lost 1 base and 0 bases, there was a span of 9 bases. Germline V gene sequence: CDR1 LGHNA, CDR2 YSLEER. The CDR3 length is 15 residues. The DNA of the CDR3 is TGCGCCAGCAGCCAAGCCGACCGAATGAACACTGAAGCTTTCTTT. It encodes CASSQADRMNTEAFF.

The CDR3 sequence: CASSELSQPQHF. For the CDR3, the DNA is TGCGCCAGCAGTGAGTTGAGTCAGCCCCAGCATTTT. The chain is built from TRBV10-2 and TRBJ1-5; D unresolved. The CDR3 is 12 amino acids. Per germline, CDR1 WSHSY and CDR2 SAAADI. Trimming took 1 base from V and 6 from J, leaving 4 bases between them.

This clone has only one observation. The chain has TRBV27 and TRBJ2-2, with TRBD2 matching over 11 bases. The CDR3 sequence is 16 residues long. Germline V gene data show CDR1 as MNHEY and CDR2 as SMNVEV (reference sequence). V shed 5 bases, J shed 4 bases, and the junction held 6 bases outside the gene matches. The CDR3 sequence is CASSPAGTSGTGELFF. In nucleotides, the CDR3 is TGTGCCAGCAGTCCCGCCGGGACTAGCGGCACCGGGGAGCTGTTTTTT.

Notes on this clone: Other DNA sequences in the same sample also yield this CDR3. The rearrangement links TRBV6-5 to TRBJ1-1, with TRBD1 matching 7 bases. Germline CDR1 and CDR2: MNHEY and SVGAGI. The CDR3 covers 14 residues. Germline trimming cut 6 bases from V and 1 base from J; bases unmatched to any gene: 5. The chain's CDR3 is CASRRDSTNTEAFF. The DNA of the CDR3 is TGTGCCAGCAGGCGGGACAGTACGAACACTGAAGCTTTCTTT.